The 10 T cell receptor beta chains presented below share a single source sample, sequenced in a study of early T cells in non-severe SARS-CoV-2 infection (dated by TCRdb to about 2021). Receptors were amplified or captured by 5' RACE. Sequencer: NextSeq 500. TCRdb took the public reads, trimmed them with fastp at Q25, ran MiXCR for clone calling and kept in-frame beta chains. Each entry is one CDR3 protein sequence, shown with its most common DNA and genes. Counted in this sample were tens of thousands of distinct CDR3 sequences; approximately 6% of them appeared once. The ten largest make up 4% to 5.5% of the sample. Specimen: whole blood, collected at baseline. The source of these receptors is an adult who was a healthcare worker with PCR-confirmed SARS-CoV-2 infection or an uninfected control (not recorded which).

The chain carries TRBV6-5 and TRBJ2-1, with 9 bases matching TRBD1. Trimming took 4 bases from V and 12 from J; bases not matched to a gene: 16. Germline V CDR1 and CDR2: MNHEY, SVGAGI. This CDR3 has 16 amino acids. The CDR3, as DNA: TGTGCCAGCAGTTTAAAATCAGTAGAACAGGGGGCTAGGCAGTTCTTC. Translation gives CASSLKSVEQGARQFF.

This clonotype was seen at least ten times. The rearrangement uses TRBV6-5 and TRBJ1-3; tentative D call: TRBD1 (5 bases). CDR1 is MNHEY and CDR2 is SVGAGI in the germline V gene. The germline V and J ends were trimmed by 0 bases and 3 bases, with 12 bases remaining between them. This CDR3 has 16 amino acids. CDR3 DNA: TGTGCCAGCAGTTACTCGGGGGGAGAGGGTGGAAACACCATATATTTT. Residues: CASSYSGGEGGNTIYF.

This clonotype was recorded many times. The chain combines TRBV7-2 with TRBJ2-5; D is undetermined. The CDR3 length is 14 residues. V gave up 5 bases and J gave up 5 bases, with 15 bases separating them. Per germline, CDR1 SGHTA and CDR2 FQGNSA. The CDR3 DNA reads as TGTGCCAGCAGCCTGGCTGGGCCCCATGAGACCCAGTACTTC. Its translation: CASSLAGPHETQYF.

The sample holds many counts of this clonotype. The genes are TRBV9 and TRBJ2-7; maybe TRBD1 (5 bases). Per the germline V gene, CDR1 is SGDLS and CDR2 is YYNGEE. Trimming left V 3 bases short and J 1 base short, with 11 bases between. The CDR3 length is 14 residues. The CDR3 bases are TGTGCCAGCAGCGCACAAGGGGCGTCCTACGAGCAGTACTTC. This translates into CASSAQGASYEQYF.

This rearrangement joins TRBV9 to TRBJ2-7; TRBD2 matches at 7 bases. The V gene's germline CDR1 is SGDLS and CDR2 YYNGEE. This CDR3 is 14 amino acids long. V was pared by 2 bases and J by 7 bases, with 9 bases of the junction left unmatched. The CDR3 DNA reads TGTGCCAGCAGCGTGAGCGGGAACCCTAGAGAGCAGTACTTC. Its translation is CASSVSGNPREQYF.

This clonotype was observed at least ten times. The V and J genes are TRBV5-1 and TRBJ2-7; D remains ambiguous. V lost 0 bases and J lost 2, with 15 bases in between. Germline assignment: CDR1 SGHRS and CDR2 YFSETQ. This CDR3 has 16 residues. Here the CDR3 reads CASSLDANAQTYEQYF. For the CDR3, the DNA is TGCGCCAGCAGCTTGGACGCTAATGCTCAGACCTACGAGCAGTACTTC.

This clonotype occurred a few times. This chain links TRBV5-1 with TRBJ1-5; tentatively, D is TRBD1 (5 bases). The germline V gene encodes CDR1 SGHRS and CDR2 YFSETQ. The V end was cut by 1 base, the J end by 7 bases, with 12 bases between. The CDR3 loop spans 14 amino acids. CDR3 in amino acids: CASSLSSGTQPQHF. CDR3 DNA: TGCGCCAGCAGCTTGTCATCAGGGACCCAGCCCCAGCATTTT.

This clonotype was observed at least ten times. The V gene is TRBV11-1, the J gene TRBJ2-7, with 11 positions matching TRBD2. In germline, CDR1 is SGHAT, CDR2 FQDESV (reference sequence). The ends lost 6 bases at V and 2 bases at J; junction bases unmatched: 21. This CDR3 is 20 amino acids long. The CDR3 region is CASSSSRASGRPTQTYEQYF. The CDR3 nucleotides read TGTGCCAGCAGTTCCTCGCGGGCTAGCGGGAGGCCGACACAGACCTACGAGCAGTACTTC.

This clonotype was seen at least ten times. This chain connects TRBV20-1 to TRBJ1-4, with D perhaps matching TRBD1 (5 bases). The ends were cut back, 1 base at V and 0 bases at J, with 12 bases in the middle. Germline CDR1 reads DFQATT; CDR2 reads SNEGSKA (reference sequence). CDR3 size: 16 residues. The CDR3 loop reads CSARGRRETTNEKLFF. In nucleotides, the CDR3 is TGCAGTGCTAGAGGTCGCAGGGAGACAACTAATGAAAAACTGTTTTTT.

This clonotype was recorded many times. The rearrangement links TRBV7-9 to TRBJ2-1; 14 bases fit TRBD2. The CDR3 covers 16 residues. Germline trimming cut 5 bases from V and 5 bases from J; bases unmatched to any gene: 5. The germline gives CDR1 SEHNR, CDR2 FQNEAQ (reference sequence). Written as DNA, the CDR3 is TGTGCCAGCAGCCCTCCGGGACTAGCGGGGGACAATGAGCAGTTCTTC. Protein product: CASSPPGLAGDNEQFF.